This passage covers 16 T cell receptor beta chains from one sample sequenced in a study of beta chain features in type 1 diabetes. Reverse transcribing all isolated RNA meant expressed TCRB transcripts were sequenced. The repertoire was sequenced with immunoSEQ multiplex PCR; TCRdb's copy has only in-frame clones and lacks some. Of hundreds of thousands of clones in the sample, around 7.6% were seen once. The material sequenced was central memory CD4+ T cells from blood. These receptor sequences come from a young woman in good health.

This clone has more than one count but fewer than ten. The sample contains more than one DNA sequence encoding this CDR3. The J gene is TRBJ2-7, the V gene TRBV5-1; D unclear. The CDR3 contains 12 residues. Germline V CDR1 and CDR2: SGHRS, YFSETQ. V shed 2 bases and J shed 4 bases, with 7 bases lying between them. CDR3 sequence (DNA): TGCGCCAGCAGCTTAGACACGTACGAGCAGTACTTC. Residues: CASSLDTYEQYF.

This clone was seen a few times. This sequence joins TRBV27 and TRBJ2-2; 8 bases match TRBD1. CDR3 size: 17 residues. The trim removed 10 bases at V and 5 bases at J, leaving 18 bases unmatched. The germline V gene encodes CDR1 MNHEY and CDR2 SMNVEV (reference sequence). Here the CDR3 DNA reads TGTGCCACCAGACCGGTCGGGACAGGATTGCGGACCGGGGAGCTGTTTTTT. Its translation: CATRPVGTGLRTGELFF.

The J gene is TRBJ2-3, the V gene TRBV7-2, with D possibly TRBD1 on 6 matching bases. The CDR3 length is 15 residues. V was trimmed by 5 bases and J by 11 bases, leaving 23 bases between them. The germline CDR1 and CDR2 sequences are SGHTA and FQGNSA. CDR3 amino acids: CASSPKTGTPLEQYF. CDR3 in DNA: TGTGCCAGCAGCCCCAAAACCGGGACACCGCTCGAGCAGTATTTT.

This chain joins TRBV11-3 and TRBJ2-7; perhaps TRBD1 as D (6 bases). V gave up 5 bases and J gave up 9 bases, with 20 bases separating them. Germline V gives CDR1 SGHNT, CDR2 YENEEA. The CDR3 length is 14 residues. The CDR3 is CASSPSAGAARQYF. The CDR3 DNA reads TGTGCCAGCAGCCCCTCCGCAGGGGCAGCAAGGCAGTACTTC.

A few counts support this clone. The CDR3, as DNA: TGTGCCAGCTCACCATTAATCCTAGCGGGACAAGAGACCCAGTACTTC. Translation gives CASSPLILAGQETQYF. This chain links TRBV18 with TRBJ2-5, with TRBD2 matching 9 bases. Trimming took 2 bases from V and 2 from J; bases not matched to a gene: 6. In germline, CDR1 is KGHSH, CDR2 LQKENI. The CDR3 runs 16 residues. The entire variable domain, with the rest obtained from reference TRBV18 and TRBJ2-5, is as follows: NAGVMQNPRHLVRRRGQEARLRCSPMKGHSHVYWYRQLPEEGLKFMVYLQKENIIDESGMPKERFSAEFPKEGPSILRIQQVVRGDSAAYFCASSPLILAGQETQYFGPGTRLLVL.

The chain is built from TRBV27 and TRBJ2-2; D is ambiguous. This CDR3 contains 12 residues. Trimming took 1 base from V and 8 from J, leaving 5 bases between them. Germline-derived CDR1 and CDR2 are MNHEY and SMNVEV (reference sequence). The CDR3 nucleotides are TGTGCCAGCAGTTTATTGGGGGGGGAGCTGTTTTTT. As protein: CASSLLGGELFF.

This clone came up a few times. The rearrangement joins TRBV18 to TRBJ2-5; a possible D gene is TRBD2 (6 bases). Germline V gene lookup returns CDR1 KGHSH and CDR2 LQKENI. The CDR3 covers 16 residues. V lost 2 bases and J 4 bases, leaving 17 bases between the germline ends. Here the CDR3 DNA reads TGTGCCAGCTCACCAATTAACCGAGGGAGGTCAGAGACCCAGTACTTC. Translated: CASSPINRGRSETQYF.

The table lists this clone with many counts. This chain connects TRBV28 to TRBJ2-7, with 13 positions matching TRBD2. Germline CDR1 MDHEN, CDR2 SYDVKM. This CDR3 has 16 residues. Trimming cost V 5 bases and J 2 bases; bases outside gene matches: 6. The CDR3 sequence is CASSTPTSGRPYEQYF. In DNA, the CDR3 is TGTGCCAGCAGTACCCCGACTAGCGGGAGGCCCTACGAGCAGTACTTC.

V usage is TRBV28 and J usage is TRBJ2-7; the D gene is possibly TRBD1 (6 bases). The CDR3 is made up of 13 amino acids. V shed 5 bases and J shed 6 bases, with 14 bases lying between them. From germline, CDR1 is MDHEN and CDR2 SYDVKM. Written as DNA, the CDR3 is TGTGCCAGCAGTCCACTCGACAGGTTCGAGCAGTACTTC. Amino acid sequence: CASSPLDRFEQYF.

This clone was recorded at least ten times. The V gene is TRBV18, the J gene TRBJ2-7; TRBD1 matches at 10 bases. From germline, CDR1 is KGHSH and CDR2 LQKENI. V shed 5 bases, J shed 2 bases, and the junction held 6 bases outside the gene matches. The CDR3 is 15 residues long. CDR3 region: CASSGGTGAAYEQYF. CDR3 sequence (DNA): TGTGCCAGCTCAGGAGGGACAGGGGCTGCCTACGAGCAGTACTTC.

The chain carries TRBV5-6 and TRBJ2-2, with 9 bases aligning to TRBD1. Germline CDR1 SGHDT, CDR2 YYEEEE. The CDR3 consists of 14 residues. V shed 4 bases, J shed 7 bases, and the junction held 5 bases outside the gene matches. The CDR3 region is CASSLQGAFGELFF. The CDR3, as DNA: TGTGCCAGCAGCCTACAGGGGGCGTTCGGGGAGCTGTTTTTT.

Only a few counts were recorded for this clone. V gene TRBV29-1 combines with J gene TRBJ1-4, with a tentative D call TRBD1 (5 bases). Trimming pared 5 bases from V and 8 bases from J, leaving 21 bases between. The CDR3 runs 15 residues. Germline CDR1 reads SQVTM; CDR2 reads ANQGSEA. The CDR3 bases are TGCAGCGTTTCTTCCGAACCGGGACGGATGGAAAAACTGTTTTTT. It is translated as CSVSSEPGRMEKLFF.

V gene TRBV5-1 combines with J gene TRBJ2-1, with 10 nucleotides matching TRBD2. The CDR3 totals 14 residues. The germline V gene has CDR1 SGHRS and CDR2 YFSETQ. With V trimmed by 6 bases and J by 7 bases, 7 bases remained unmatched. The CDR3 nucleotides read TGCGCCAGCAAAAAGCGGGAGGGTATGAATGAGCAGTTCTTC. Protein: CASKKREGMNEQFF.

The V call is TRBV5-1, the J call TRBJ2-7; D not resolved. The CDR3 runs 14 residues. The V and J ends lost 0 bases and 3 bases respectively, with 10 bases between them. Germline values: CDR1 SGHRS, CDR2 YFSETQ. CDR3 DNA sequence: TGCGCCAGCAGCTTGGATTCTACCCACTACGAGCAGTACTTC. It specifies CASSLDSTHYEQYF.

The chain recombines TRBV9 with TRBJ1-4; 9 bases agree with TRBD1. In germline, CDR1 is SGDLS, CDR2 YYNGEE. This CDR3 is built from 18 residues. V lost 3 bases, J lost 0 bases, and 9 bases stayed unmatched. CDR3 residues: CASSGPGQGGTTNEKLFF. The DNA of the CDR3 is TGTGCCAGCAGCGGCCCGGGACAGGGCGGGACAACTAATGAAAAACTGTTTTTT.

V and J are TRBV6-6 and TRBJ2-6; D remains ambiguous. Trimming removed 0 bases from V and 1 base from J, with 4 bases in between. Germline V gene data show CDR1 as MNHNY and CDR2 as SVGAGI (reference sequence). CDR3 length: 15 amino acids. The CDR3 reads CASSYSRSGANVLTF. The DNA for the CDR3 is TGTGCCAGCAGTTACTCCAGGTCTGGGGCCAACGTCCTGACTTTC.